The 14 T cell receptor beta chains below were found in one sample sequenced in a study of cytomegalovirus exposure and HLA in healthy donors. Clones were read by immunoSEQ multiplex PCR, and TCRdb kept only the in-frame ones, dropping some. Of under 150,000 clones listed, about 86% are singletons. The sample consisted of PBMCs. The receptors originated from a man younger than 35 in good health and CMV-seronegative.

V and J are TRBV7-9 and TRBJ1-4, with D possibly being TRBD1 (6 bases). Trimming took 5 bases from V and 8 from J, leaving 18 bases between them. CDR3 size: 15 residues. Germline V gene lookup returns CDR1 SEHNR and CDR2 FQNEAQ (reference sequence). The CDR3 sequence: CASSQDSQLREKLFF. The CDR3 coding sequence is TGTGCCAGCAGCCAGGACAGCCAGTTGAGAGAAAAACTGTTTTTT.

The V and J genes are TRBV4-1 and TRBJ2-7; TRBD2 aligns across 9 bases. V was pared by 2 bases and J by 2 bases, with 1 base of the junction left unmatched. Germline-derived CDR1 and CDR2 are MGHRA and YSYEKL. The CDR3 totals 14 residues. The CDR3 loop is CASSQSGRTYEQYF. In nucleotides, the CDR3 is TGCGCCAGCAGCCAAAGCGGGAGGACCTACGAGCAGTACTTC.

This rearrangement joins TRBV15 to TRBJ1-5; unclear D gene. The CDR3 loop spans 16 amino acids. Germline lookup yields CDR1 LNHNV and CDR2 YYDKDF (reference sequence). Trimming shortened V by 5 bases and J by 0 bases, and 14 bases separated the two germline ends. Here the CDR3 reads CATSGHGGYSNQPQHF. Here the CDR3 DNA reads TGTGCCACCAGCGGCCACGGCGGCTATAGCAATCAGCCCCAGCATTTT.

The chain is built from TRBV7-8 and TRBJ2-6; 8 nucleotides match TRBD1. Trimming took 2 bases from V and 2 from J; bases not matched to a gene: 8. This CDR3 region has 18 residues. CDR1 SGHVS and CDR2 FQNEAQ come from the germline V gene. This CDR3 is CASSLRRTGRPGANVLTF. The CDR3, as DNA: TGTGCCAGCAGCTTACGGAGGACAGGGAGGCCTGGGGCCAACGTCCTGACTTTC.

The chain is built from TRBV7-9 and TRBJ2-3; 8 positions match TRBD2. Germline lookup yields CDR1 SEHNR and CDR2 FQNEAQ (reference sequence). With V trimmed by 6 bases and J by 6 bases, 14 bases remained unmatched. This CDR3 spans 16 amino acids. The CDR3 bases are TGTGCCAGCAGACCATATGGGACTAGTAATCCGGATACGCAGTATTTT. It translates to CASRPYGTSNPDTQYF.

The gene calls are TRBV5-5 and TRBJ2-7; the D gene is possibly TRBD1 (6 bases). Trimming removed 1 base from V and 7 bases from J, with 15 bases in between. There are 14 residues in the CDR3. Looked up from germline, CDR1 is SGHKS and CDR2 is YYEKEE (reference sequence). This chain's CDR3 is CASSLSPRGGEQYF. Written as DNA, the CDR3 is TGTGCCAGCAGCTTGAGTCCCAGGGGTGGGGAGCAGTACTTC.

The CDR3 nucleotides read TGTGCCAGCAGTTTATCGGGGGACAAAAGCACAGATACGCAGTATTTT. Translated: CASSLSGDKSTDTQYF. The genes are TRBV27 and TRBJ2-3, with D perhaps TRBD1 (6 bases). The CDR3 runs 16 residues. Germline V CDR1 and CDR2: MNHEY, SMNVEV (reference sequence). The V end lost 0 bases, the J end lost 0 bases, and 10 bases lay between the germline ends.

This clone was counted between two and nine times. Written as DNA, the CDR3 is TGTGCCATCAGTGAGTACCGGGACACTAACTATGGCTACACCTTC. Its translation is CAISEYRDTNYGYTF. The chain recombines TRBV10-3 with TRBJ1-2; D possibly corresponds to TRBD1 (6 bases). Germline lookup yields CDR1 ENHRY and CDR2 SYGVKD. This CDR3 comprises 15 residues. V was trimmed by 1 base and J by 0 bases, leaving 9 bases between them.

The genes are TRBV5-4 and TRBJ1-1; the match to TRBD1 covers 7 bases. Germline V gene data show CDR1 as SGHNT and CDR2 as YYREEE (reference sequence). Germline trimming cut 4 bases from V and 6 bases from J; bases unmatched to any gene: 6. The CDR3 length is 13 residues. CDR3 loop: CASSTDRYSEAFF. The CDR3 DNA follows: TGTGCCAGCAGCACGGACAGGTATTCTGAAGCTTTCTTT.

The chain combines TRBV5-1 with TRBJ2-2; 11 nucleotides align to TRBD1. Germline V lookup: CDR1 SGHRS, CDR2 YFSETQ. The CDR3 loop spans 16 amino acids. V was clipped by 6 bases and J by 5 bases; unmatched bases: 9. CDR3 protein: CASTALGTGGTGELFF. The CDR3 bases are TGCGCCAGCACCGCTTTAGGGACAGGGGGGACCGGGGAGCTGTTTTTT.

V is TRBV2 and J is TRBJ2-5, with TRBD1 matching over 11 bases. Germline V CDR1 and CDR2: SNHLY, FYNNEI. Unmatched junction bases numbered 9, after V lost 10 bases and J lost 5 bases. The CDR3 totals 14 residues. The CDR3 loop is CAIAGTGGTETQYF. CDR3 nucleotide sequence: TGTGCCATCGCCGGGACAGGGGGTACGGAGACCCAGTACTTC.

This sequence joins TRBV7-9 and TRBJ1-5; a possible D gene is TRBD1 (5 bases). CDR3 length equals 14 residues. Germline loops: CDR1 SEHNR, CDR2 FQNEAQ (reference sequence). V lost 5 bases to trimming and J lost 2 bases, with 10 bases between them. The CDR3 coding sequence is TGTGCCAGCAGCGCTCAAGGGGGCAATCAGCCCCAGCATTTT. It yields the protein CASSAQGGNQPQHF.

The CDR3: CASGLDRAYNEQFF. The CDR3 DNA follows: TGTGCTAGTGGTTTGGACAGGGCGTACAATGAGCAGTTCTTC. This sequence joins TRBV12-5 and TRBJ2-1; tentative D call: TRBD1 (6 bases). Trimming took off 1 base at V and 4 bases at J, with 8 bases between the two ends. The CDR3 is 14 amino acids. Germline loops: CDR1 LGHNT, CDR2 FRNRAP.

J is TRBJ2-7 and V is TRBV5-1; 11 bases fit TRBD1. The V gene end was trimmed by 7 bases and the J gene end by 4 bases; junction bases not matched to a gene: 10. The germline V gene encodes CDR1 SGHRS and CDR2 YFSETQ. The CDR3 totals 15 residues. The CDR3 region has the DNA TGCGCCAGCGGCCGAGCAGGGACAGGGGGGTACGAGCAGTACTTC. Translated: CASGRAGTGGYEQYF.